The next 29 T cell receptor beta chains were all read from a single sample in a study of blood T cell repertoires in COVID-19. The repertoire was sequenced with immunoSEQ multiplex PCR; TCRdb's copy has only in-frame clones and lacks some. The sample consists of approximately 360,000 clones, around 90% of them appearing once. Sequenced: peripheral blood. The receptors stem from a man in his late teens or twenties with active or convalescent COVID-19.

This chain links TRBV30 with TRBJ1-1; D possibly corresponds to TRBD1 (5 bases). The CDR3 contains 13 residues. The V gene lost 3 bases and the J gene lost 4 bases, with 12 bases spanning the gap. Germline V gene sequence: CDR1 GTSNPN, CDR2 SVGIG (reference sequence). The CDR3 bases are TGTGCCTGGAGAAACACCGGGGGCACTGAAGCTTTCTTT. Translated, it gives CAWRNTGGTEAFF.

This chain links TRBV29-1 with TRBJ1-2; possibly TRBD1 for D (6 bases). The CDR3 covers 13 residues. The V end lost 6 bases, the J end lost 4 bases, and 15 bases lay between the germline ends. Germline assignment: CDR1 SQVTM and CDR2 ANQGSEA. The DNA for the CDR3 is TGCAGCGTACCAACAGGGATGGCCTATGGCTACACCTTC. Protein sequence: CSVPTGMAYGYTF. Drawing the rest from reference TRBV29-1 and TRBJ1-2, the complete variable domain is SAVISQKPSRDICQRGTSLTIQCQVDSQVTMMFWYRQQPGQSLTLIATANQGSEATYESGFVIDKFPISRPNLTFSTLTVSNMSPEDSSIYLCSVPTGMAYGYTFGSGTRLTVV.

The chain recombines TRBV9 with TRBJ1-2, with 8 positions matching TRBD1. The CDR3 spans 14 residues. Germline V lookup: CDR1 SGDLS, CDR2 YYNGEE. V lost 3 bases to trimming and J lost 4 bases; unmatched junction nucleotides: 5. CDR3 loop: CASSGQGNSYGYTF. The DNA of the CDR3 is TGTGCCAGCAGCGGACAGGGGAACAGCTATGGCTACACCTTC.

Remarks on this clone: At the DNA level, this CDR3 is encoded by other sequences in the same sample as well. The chain combines TRBV3-1 (or the pseudogene TRBV3-2) with TRBJ1-6, with a possible D match to TRBD1 (6 bases). CDR3 size: 14 residues. Germline CDR1 reads LGHDT; CDR2 reads YNNKEL (reference sequence). Trimming removed 4 bases from V and 5 bases from J, with 9 bases in between. The CDR3 loop reads CASSLGQNNSPLHF. The CDR3, as DNA: TGTGCCAGCAGCCTCGGACAGAATAATTCACCCCTCCACTTT.

This clone is a singleton in its sample. V and J are TRBV6-5 and TRBJ2-7; 7 bases align to TRBD2. The germline V gene encodes CDR1 MNHEY and CDR2 SVGAGI. Losses at the gene ends were 7 bases for V and 0 bases for J; bases not matched to a gene: 6. The CDR3 has 14 residues. The CDR3 spells CASTGGGSSYEQYF. In DNA, the CDR3 is TGTGCCAGCACGGGAGGCGGGTCCTCCTACGAGCAGTACTTC.

This chain joins TRBV4-2 and TRBJ2-3; perhaps TRBD2 as D (6 bases). CDR1 LGHNA and CDR2 YNFKEQ come from the germline V gene. The CDR3 consists of 16 residues. Trimming stripped 1 base from V and 0 bases from J, with 11 bases between. The DNA for the CDR3 is TGTGCCAGCAGCCAAGTCATAGCGGACAGCACAGATACGCAGTATTTT. It is translated as CASSQVIADSTDTQYF.

This chain joins TRBV11-2 and TRBJ2-5; tentative D call: TRBD2 (5 bases). Germline CDR1 and CDR2: SGHAT and FQNNGV. Trimming cost V 5 bases and J 5 bases, with 9 bases left between them. This CDR3 has 12 amino acids. This chain's CDR3 is CASSEGVETQYF. The DNA of the CDR3 is TGTGCCAGCAGCGAGGGAGTCGAGACCCAGTACTTC.

V and J are TRBV28 and TRBJ1-1; unclear D gene. V lost 4 bases and J 2 bases, leaving 8 bases between the germline ends. This CDR3 is 13 amino acids long. Looked up from germline, CDR1 is MDHEN and CDR2 is SYDVKM. Written as DNA, the CDR3 is TGTGCCAGCAGTTCCAGAACCAACACTGAAGCTTTCTTT. Translation gives CASSSRTNTEAFF.

The chain links TRBV28 to TRBJ1-6; 7 bases are shared with TRBD1. V dropped 5 bases and J dropped 9; count of bases not matched to a gene: 7. This CDR3 comprises 14 residues. Per germline, CDR1 MDHEN and CDR2 SYDVKM. CDR3: CASSITGVGSPLHF. The DNA of the CDR3 is TGTGCCAGCAGTATAACAGGGGTGGGTTCACCCCTCCACTTT.

The CDR3 DNA is TGTGCCAGCAGTTACGAAGGGACAGGGGTGGGAAACACCATATATTTT. Translating it yields CASSYEGTGVGNTIYF. V gene TRBV6-5 combines with J gene TRBJ1-3, with TRBD1 matching over 10 bases. Germline CDR1 reads MNHEY; CDR2 reads SVGAGI. The CDR3 is 16 amino acids. Losses at the gene ends were 2 bases for V and 4 bases for J; bases not matched to a gene: 5.

This clone has just one count. V and J are TRBV28 and TRBJ1-5; TRBD1 might be the D (6 bases). Germline CDR1 reads MDHEN; CDR2 reads SYDVKM. V was pared by 6 bases and J by 6 bases, with 21 bases between. The CDR3 loop spans 16 amino acids. DNA of the CDR3: TGTGCCAGCAGACCTATTATGACAGGATTGGTTCAGCCCCAGCATTTT. Residues: CASRPIMTGLVQPQHF.

This clone has a handful of counts. The chain joins TRBV19 to TRBJ1-5; a possible D gene is TRBD1 (6 bases). The CDR3 has 18 residues. Trimming pared 0 bases from V and 1 base from J, leaving 16 bases between. Per germline, CDR1 LNHDA and CDR2 SQIVND (reference sequence). CDR3 nucleotide sequence: TGTGCCAGTAGTATAGATAGGCGGGCAACAGGGAGCAATCAGCCCCAGCATTTT. Amino acid sequence: CASSIDRRATGSNQPQHF.

The rearrangement uses TRBV5-1 and TRBJ2-7, with 11 bases aligning to TRBD2. CDR3 length: 15 amino acids. The V and J ends lost 2 bases and 4 bases, in that order; junction bases with no gene match: 5. Germline V gene data show CDR1 as SGHRS and CDR2 as YFSETQ. CDR3 protein: CASSLLAGAGYEQYF. The CDR3 DNA sequence: TGCGCCAGCAGCTTACTAGCGGGAGCGGGGTACGAGCAGTACTTC.

The V call is TRBV11-2, the J call TRBJ2-7, with D perhaps matching TRBD1 (6 bases). V lost 0 bases to trimming and J lost 4 bases, with 16 bases between them. The CDR3 length is 16 residues. The germline CDR1 and CDR2 sequences are SGHAT and FQNNGV. The CDR3 spells CASSLEDSFTFYEQYF. In nucleotides, the CDR3 is TGTGCCAGCAGCTTAGAGGACAGCTTTACCTTTTACGAGCAGTACTTC.

V is TRBV7-9 and J is TRBJ2-5; 8 positions agree with TRBD1. CDR3 length equals 17 residues. The V segment lost 5 bases and the J segment 5 bases; nucleotides outside the gene matches: 16. CDR1 and CDR2 (germline): SEHNR, FQNEAQ (reference sequence). This CDR3 is CASSLGYKQGVSETQYF. The CDR3 DNA follows: TGTGCCAGCAGCCTAGGTTATAAACAGGGGGTATCTGAGACCCAGTACTTC.

The chain is built from TRBV6-5 and TRBJ1-3, with no clear D. Looked up from germline, CDR1 is MNHEY and CDR2 is SVGAGI. This CDR3 contains 15 residues. V was cut by 6 bases and J by 6 bases, with 18 bases left in between. The CDR3 DNA is TGTGCCAGCAGCCCCGCGGGCTTGGGAGAAAACACCATATATTTT. Translated, it gives CASSPAGLGENTIYF.

The V gene is TRBV25-1, the J gene TRBJ2-1; TRBD2 aligns across 15 bases. Germline CDR1 and CDR2: MGHDK and SYGVNS. The ends lost 4 bases at V and 8 bases at J; junction bases unmatched: 9. The CDR3 has 17 amino acids. The CDR3 here is CASSGGTSGGPWDEQFF. In nucleotides, the CDR3 is TGTGCCAGCAGTGGCGGGACTAGCGGGGGGCCGTGGGATGAGCAGTTCTTC. Supplemented by reference TRBV25-1 and TRBJ2-1, the full variable domain reads EADIYQTPRYLVIGTGKKITLECSQTMGHDKMYWYQQDPGMELHLIHYSYGVNSTEKGDLSSESTVSRIRTEHFPLTLESARPSHTSQYLCASSGGTSGGPWDEQFFGPGTRLTVL.

The CDR3 protein is CASRDEGRYNEQFF. The CDR3 nucleotides are TGTGCCAGCAGGGACGAGGGCAGGTACAATGAGCAGTTCTTC. The chain recombines TRBV2 with TRBJ2-1, with D possibly being TRBD2 (5 bases). Per germline, CDR1 SNHLY and CDR2 FYNNEI. CDR3 length: 14 residues. V was trimmed by 6 bases and J by 4 bases, leaving 13 bases between them.

The chain carries TRBV24-1 and TRBJ1-2; 10 positions agree with TRBD1. There are 15 residues in the CDR3. Trimming took 5 bases from V and 5 from J; bases not matched to a gene: 7. The germline gives CDR1 KGHDR, CDR2 SFDVKD. The CDR3 coding sequence is TGTGCCACCAGTGCCTCCCGGACAGGGGGATATGGCTACACCTTC. Its translation: CATSASRTGGYGYTF.

There are a few counts of this clone. The chain carries TRBV6-5 and TRBJ1-3; D is perhaps TRBD1 (6 bases). Trimming took off 0 bases at V and 8 bases at J, with 14 bases between the two ends. Per germline, CDR1 MNHEY and CDR2 SVGAGI. The CDR3 extends over 15 amino acids. In DNA form, the CDR3 reads TGTGCCAGCAGTTACTCGAACAGGGCGGGAGACACCATATATTTT. Its translation: CASSYSNRAGDTIYF.

The chain joins TRBV5-6 to TRBJ1-2; 7 bases line up with TRBD1. J lost 3 bases, V lost 2 bases, and 10 bases had no gene match. The CDR3 loop spans 16 amino acids. CDR1 SGHDT and CDR2 YYEEEE come from the germline V gene. The CDR3 DNA reads TGTGCCAGCAGCTTTCCGACAGGGCTAGGGCACTATGGCTACACCTTC. Translation: CASSFPTGLGHYGYTF.

The chain couples TRBV4-2 to TRBJ1-2, with 7 bases matching TRBD1. This CDR3 is built from 15 residues. Germline V lookup: CDR1 LGHNA, CDR2 YNFKEQ. V was pared by 2 bases and J by 6 bases, with 9 bases of the junction left unmatched. For the CDR3, the DNA is TGTGCCAGCAGCCAAACCGACAGGGAAGGTCATGGCTACACCTTC. This translates into CASSQTDREGHGYTF.

J is TRBJ1-2 and V is TRBV5-5; 9 bases map to TRBD1. The CDR3 has 13 residues. Germline values: CDR1 SGHKS, CDR2 YYEKEE (reference sequence). The V and J ends lost 4 bases and 7 bases, in that order; junction bases with no gene match: 5. The CDR3 sequence is CASSEGQGLGYTF. The CDR3 DNA reads as TGTGCCAGCAGCGAGGGACAGGGACTTGGCTACACCTTC. Full variable domain (outside the CDR3, taken from reference TRBV5-5 and TRBJ1-2): DAGVTQSPTHLIKTRGQQVTLRCSPISGHKSVSWYQQVLGQGPQFIFQYYEKEERGRGNFPDRFSARQFPNYSSELNVNALLLGDSALYLCASSEGQGLGYTFGSGTRLTVV.

This clone occurred once. The V call is TRBV18, the J call TRBJ2-5; a possible D gene is TRBD1 (5 bases). This CDR3 is 14 amino acids long. Trimming stripped 3 bases from V and 4 bases from J, with 12 bases between. Per germline, CDR1 KGHSH and CDR2 LQKENI. The CDR3 loop is CASSPGLQGETQYF. The CDR3 nucleotides are TGTGCCAGCTCACCGGGTCTTCAGGGAGAGACCCAGTACTTC.

J is TRBJ1-1 and V is TRBV21-1. TRBV21-1 is a pseudogene. This CDR3 contains 13 residues. The CDR3 region is CASILGWSTEAFF. The CDR3 DNA follows: TGTGCCAGCATCCTTGGGTGGAGCACTGAAGCTTTCTTT.

This clone was counted between two and nine times. This chain uses TRBV19 with TRBJ1-1; D possibly corresponds to TRBD1 (6 bases). Germline CDR1 reads LNHDA; CDR2 reads SQIVND (reference sequence). The V and J ends lost 6 bases and 2 bases respectively, with 10 bases between them. The CDR3 has 13 residues. DNA of the CDR3: TGTGCCAGTAGCAGGACAGAAAACACTGAAGCTTTCTTT. It translates to CASSRTENTEAFF.

As to this clone: At one end, the junction sequence differs from germline, possibly due to a read error. The CDR3 sequence is CASSYLAGTTDTQYF. The CDR3, as DNA: TGTGCCAGCAGCTACTTAGCGGGGACCACAGATACGCAGTATTTT. The chain is built from TRBV6-5 and TRBJ2-3, with 8 nucleotides matching TRBD2. There are 15 residues in the CDR3. CDR1 and CDR2 (germline): MNHEY, SVGAGI.

V usage is TRBV30 and J usage is TRBJ1-4; possible D gene TRBD1, 5 bases. CDR3 length equals 12 residues. Germline loops: CDR1 GTSNPN, CDR2 SVGIG (reference sequence). Trimming removed 2 bases from V and 6 bases from J, with 7 bases in between. This CDR3 is CAWSSGYEKLFF. The CDR3 DNA is TGTGCCTGGAGTTCAGGGTATGAAAAACTGTTTTTT.

This clone has a handful of counts. The rearrangement joins TRBV5-1 to TRBJ2-7, with 7 bases that match TRBD1. The CDR3 has 14 amino acids. V was clipped by 1 base and J by 0 bases; unmatched bases: 1. Germline V gene lookup returns CDR1 SGHRS and CDR2 YFSETQ. The CDR3 DNA reads as TGCGCCAGCAGCTTGCGGGACAGCTCCTACGAGCAGTACTTC. As protein: CASSLRDSSYEQYF.